The 11 T cell receptor beta chains below come from one sample, sequenced in a study of T cell repertoires in aging, cancer and after chemotherapy. The template was genomic DNA from peripheral blood, not RNA. Rearranged V-D-J TRB sequences were amplified with a mixed TRB-A/B primer pool. Using its own MiXCR run on the multiplex PCR reads, TCRdb lists one record per CDR3 protein. The sample lists fewer than 2,500 distinct CDR3 sequences; around 20% were seen once. Sequenced: blood. Receptors were obtained from a human donor with a blood cancer.

The rearrangement uses TRBV11-2 and TRBJ2-7; 14 bases align to TRBD2. The CDR3 covers 16 residues. With 4 bases clipped from V and 5 bases from J, the junction kept 7 bases outside the gene matches. The germline CDR1 and CDR2 sequences are SGHAT and FQNNGV. CDR3 region: CASSSYRLAGGDEQYF. Here the CDR3 DNA reads TGTGCCAGCAGCTCCTATCGACTAGCGGGAGGGGACGAGCAGTACTTC.

This clonotype is medium-sized. This chain connects TRBV15 to TRBJ2-2; perhaps TRBD2 as D (6 bases). In germline, CDR1 is LNHNV, CDR2 YYDKDF (reference sequence). This CDR3 is 16 amino acids long. Trimming removed 3 bases at V and 0 bases at J, with 11 bases between. CDR3 amino acids: CATSRTGTPNTGELFF. In nucleotides, the CDR3 is TGTGCCACCAGCAGGACCGGGACTCCGAACACCGGGGAGCTGTTTTTT.

Comments on this clonotype: A single base separates this from a much larger clone, so it may be a read error. V is TRBV12-3 or TRBV12-4 and J is TRBJ2-5, with D maybe TRBD2 (6 bases). There are 13 residues in the CDR3. The CDR3 DNA sequence: TGTGTCAGCAGTAGGGAGGTGGGGGAGACCCAGTACTTC. Its protein is CVSSREVGETQYF.

By share, this clonotype counts as large. The chain employs TRBV27 and TRBJ2-5; no reliable D call. The CDR3 contains 12 residues. V gave up 7 bases and J gave up 1 base, with 7 bases separating them. Germline CDR1 and CDR2: MNHEY and SMNVEV (reference sequence). In DNA, the CDR3 is TGTGCCAGCACCGTGGGCCAAGAGACCCAGTACTTC. Translation: CASTVGQETQYF.

This clonotype is judged medium-sized (0.01 to 0.1%). V usage is TRBV5-6 and J usage is TRBJ2-5; D is ambiguous. CDR1 SGHDT and CDR2 YYEEEE come from the germline V gene. The CDR3 has 13 amino acids. Trimming pared 0 bases from V and 5 bases from J, leaving 8 bases between. CDR3 coding DNA: TGTGCCAGCAGCTTGGGAGTGGGGGAGACCCAGTACTTC. This encodes CASSLGVGETQYF.

By share, this clonotype ranks as medium-sized. The V gene is TRBV30, the J gene TRBJ2-3; D gene unclear. The CDR3 has 12 residues. The V and J ends lost 0 bases and 4 bases respectively, with 5 bases between them. Per the germline V gene, CDR1 is GTSNPN and CDR2 is SVGIG (reference sequence). This CDR3 is CAWSVPPDTQYF. CDR3 in DNA: TGTGCCTGGAGTGTACCTCCAGATACGCAGTATTTT. Together with reference TRBV30 and TRBJ2-3, the CDR3 gives the full variable domain: SQTIHQWPATLVQPVGSPLSLECTVEGTSNPNLYWYRQAAGRGLQLLFYSVGIGQISSEVPQNLSASRPQDRQFILSSKKLLLSDSGFYLCAWSVPPDTQYFGPGTRLTVL.

This clonotype was seen a few times. The CDR3 is CASRITLAGESTDTQYF. CDR3 nucleotides: TGTGCCAGCAGAATAACTCTAGCGGGGGAGAGCACAGATACGCAGTATTTT. V and J are TRBV7-2 and TRBJ2-3; TRBD2 aligns across 10 bases. CDR1 and CDR2 (germline): SGHTA, FQGNSA. Trimming took 6 bases from V and 0 from J; bases not matched to a gene: 9. There are 17 residues in the CDR3. The complete variable domain, with remaining parts taken from reference TRBV7-2 and TRBJ2-3, reads GAGVSQSPSNKVTEKGKDVELRCDPISGHTALYWYRQSLGQGLEFLIYFQGNSAPDKSGLPSDRFSAERTGGSVSTLTIQRTQQEDSAVYLCASRITLAGESTDTQYFGPGTRLTVL.

About this clonotype: This may arise from a read error, as a much more abundant clone is one base away. CDR3 nucleotides: TGTGCCAGCAGCTTCACAGATATGCAGTATTTT. This gives the protein CASSFTDMQYF. This chain links TRBV11-2 with TRBJ2-3, with unresolved D. CDR1 SGHAT and CDR2 FQNNGV come from the germline V gene. CDR3 length equals 11 residues.

V gene TRBV10-3 combines with J gene TRBJ2-5; D is unclear. Germline V lookup: CDR1 ENHRY, CDR2 SYGVKD. V lost 0 bases and J lost 4, with 9 bases in between. CDR3 length equals 14 residues. CDR3 residues: CAISESETRETQYF. CDR3 nucleotide sequence: TGTGCCATCAGTGAGTCGGAGACAAGAGAGACCCAGTACTTC.

By sample share, this clonotype is medium-sized. The rearrangement joins TRBV24-1 to TRBJ2-2, with D possibly TRBD1 on 5 matching bases. Trimming took off 1 base at V and 3 bases at J, with 5 bases between the two ends. Per germline, CDR1 KGHDR and CDR2 SFDVKD. This CDR3 comprises 14 residues. The chain's CDR3 is CATSDFRDTGELFF. The CDR3 DNA follows: TGTGCCACCAGTGATTTCAGGGACACCGGGGAGCTGTTTTTT.

This clonotype qualifies as medium-sized. J is TRBJ1-2 and V is TRBV6-2 or TRBV6-3; 11 nucleotides agree with TRBD1. The CDR3 loop spans 15 amino acids. Germline assignment: CDR1 MNHEY and CDR2 SVGEGT. Germline trimming cut 6 bases from V and 2 bases from J; bases unmatched to any gene: 5. CDR3 coding DNA: TGTGCCAGCAGAGGGACAGGGGGTGCCAACTATGGCTACACCTTC. Its protein is CASRGTGGANYGYTF.